These 3 T cell receptor beta chains share one sample of origin, sequenced in a study of blood T cell repertoires in COVID-19. Sequencing used immunoSEQ multiplex PCR; TCRdb keeps in-frame clones, though not all of them. The table has some 180,000 clones, around 80% seen once. The sample taken for sequencing was peripheral blood. These receptor sequences come from a human donor in a cohort sampled during active COVID-19.

The rearrangement uses TRBV2 and TRBJ1-5; D not resolved. CDR1 and CDR2 from the germline V gene are SNHLY and FYNNEI. V gave up 4 bases and J gave up 2 bases, with 6 bases separating them. The CDR3 runs to 13 residues. DNA for the CDR3: TGTGCCAGCAGTGGGAGGGGCAATCAGCCCCAGCATTTT. This codes for CASSGRGNQPQHF.

This chain links TRBV2 with TRBJ2-5; no clear D gene. Germline assignment: CDR1 SNHLY and CDR2 FYNNEI. Trimming took off 6 bases at V and 1 base at J, with 15 bases between the two ends. This CDR3 spans 15 amino acids. CDR3 region: CASREQQTFQETQYF. The CDR3 nucleotides read TGTGCCAGCAGAGAACAACAGACCTTCCAAGAGACCCAGTACTTC.

Note on this clone: Other nucleotide sequences from this sample produce the same CDR3. The genes are TRBV27 and TRBJ2-2, with TRBD2 as a possible D gene (5 bases). There are 13 residues in the CDR3. Per germline, CDR1 MNHEY and CDR2 SMNVEV (reference sequence). Trimming took off 5 bases at V and 5 bases at J, with 9 bases between the two ends. This CDR3 is CASSLRGTGELFF. Here the CDR3 DNA reads TGTGCCAGCAGTCTGAGAGGGACCGGGGAGCTGTTTTTT.